Listed below are T cell receptor beta chains from one sample, sequenced in a study of cytomegalovirus exposure and HLA in healthy donors. The protocol was immunoSEQ multiplex PCR, while the TCRdb copy is restricted to in-frame clones and leaves out a portion. The table includes around 100,000 clones, more than 65% detected once. The material sequenced was PBMCs. Receptors originate from a woman between 18 and 29 years old in good health and CMV-seronegative. CDR3s include the opening cysteine and the closing phenylalanine or tryptophan. A D gene is named only where the DNA matches it firmly. The size field is filled for only some rows; it gives once, few, many or a size class.

J gene: TRBJ2-5; clone size: .; V gene: TRBV19; D gene: .; CDR3 DNA: TGTGCCAGTAGTATAGGATCCAACCTGCGGGGACAAGAGACCCAGTACTTC; CDR3 protein: CASSIGSNLRGQETQYF
J gene: TRBJ1-3; clone size: .; V gene: TRBV7-9; D gene: .; CDR3 DNA: TGTGCCAGCAGCTTAGCGCTGACAGGAAACACCATATATTTT; CDR3 protein: CASSLALTGNTIYF
J gene: TRBJ2-3; clone size: .; V gene: TRBV6-4; D gene: .; CDR3 DNA: TGTGCCAGCAGTGAAACCGGGACAGATACGCAGTATTTT; CDR3 protein: CASSETGTDTQYF
J gene: TRBJ2-3; clone size: few; V gene: TRBV7-9; D gene: .; CDR3 DNA: TGTGCCAGCAGCTTAGGGCCAGATACAGATACGCAGTATTTT; CDR3 protein: CASSLGPDTDTQYF
J gene: TRBJ1-6; clone size: .; V gene: TRBV19; D gene: .; CDR3 DNA: TGTGCCAGTAGTATATCCGGGGAAGGCGGTTCACCCCTCCACTTT; CDR3 protein: CASSISGEGGSPLHF
J gene: TRBJ2-3; clone size: once; V gene: TRBV6-5; D gene: .; CDR3 DNA: TGTGCCAGCAGGGAGGCTGCTTGGGATACGCAGTATTTT; CDR3 protein: CASREAAWDTQYF
J gene: TRBJ1-4; clone size: .; V gene: TRBV11-2; D gene: TRBD1; CDR3 DNA: TGTGCCAGCAGCTCTAGGGACAGGGGGTCAACTAATGAAAAACTGTTTTTT; CDR3 protein: CASSSRDRGSTNEKLFF
J gene: TRBJ2-2; clone size: .; V gene: TRBV27; D gene: .; CDR3 DNA: TGTGCCAGCAGTTACGAACAGGGAGCGGACACCGGGGAGCTGTTTTTT; CDR3 protein: CASSYEQGADTGELFF
J gene: TRBJ2-7; clone size: few; V gene: TRBV18; D gene: .; CDR3 DNA: TGTGCCAGCTCACCCCCCCAGAGACAGATCTCCTACGAGCAGTACTTC; CDR3 protein: CASSPPQRQISYEQYF
J gene: TRBJ1-3; clone size: .; V gene: TRBV5-4; D gene: .; CDR3 DNA: TGTGCCAGCAGCTTTTTTGCGGGCTCTGGAAACACCATATATTTT; CDR3 protein: CASSFFAGSGNTIYF
J gene: TRBJ2-7; clone size: .; V gene: TRBV6-1; D gene: TRBD2; CDR3 DNA: TGTGCCAGCAGTGATTGGACGGGAGGGGGCTACGAGCAGTACTTC; CDR3 protein: CASSDWTGGGYEQYF
J gene: TRBJ1-2; clone size: .; V gene: TRBV5-4; D gene: .; CDR3 DNA: TGTACCAGCAGCTTGGGTGGTGCGTTTGGGAGGGATGGCTACACCTTC; CDR3 protein: CTSSLGGAFGRDGYTF
J gene: TRBJ1-1; clone size: .; V gene: TRBV2; D gene: .; CDR3 DNA: TGTGCCAGCAGTATATCGGGGATACCGGGTACTGAAGCTTTCTTT; CDR3 protein: CASSISGIPGTEAFF
J gene: TRBJ1-4; clone size: .; V gene: TRBV28; D gene: .; CDR3 DNA: TGTGCCAGCATCGCAGGGGTTAATGAAAAACTGTTTTTT; CDR3 protein: CASIAGVNEKLFF
J gene: TRBJ2-7; clone size: .; V gene: TRBV7-9; D gene: .; CDR3 DNA: TGTGCCAGCAGCTTAGCGGGCCCGTCCTACGAGCAGTACTTC; CDR3 protein: CASSLAGPSYEQYF
J gene: TRBJ2-3; clone size: .; V gene: TRBV6-6; D gene: .; CDR3 DNA: TGTGCCAGCAGGCAGGGCCGGGGCACAGATACGCAGTATTTT; CDR3 protein: CASRQGRGTDTQYF
J gene: TRBJ2-1; clone size: once; V gene: TRBV6-1; D gene: .; CDR3 DNA: TGTGCCAGCAGTGAGGTGGGCGCAGGATTCTACAATGAGCAGTTCTTC; CDR3 protein: CASSEVGAGFYNEQFF
J gene: TRBJ1-4; clone size: .; V gene: TRBV13; D gene: .; CDR3 DNA: TGTGCCAGCAGCTTCGGGGGGGAAAATGAAAAACTGTTTTTT; CDR3 protein: CASSFGGENEKLFF
J gene: TRBJ1-5; clone size: once; V gene: TRBV30; D gene: TRBD1; CDR3 DNA: TGTGCCTGGAGTAAGGGGGCGGATAATCAGCCCCAGCATTTT; CDR3 protein: CAWSKGADNQPQHF
J gene: TRBJ2-7; clone size: .; V gene: TRBV25-1; D gene: TRBD2; CDR3 DNA: TGTGCCAGCAGTGAATATCCGGCGGGAGTATTGGATTACGAGCAGTACTTC; CDR3 protein: CASSEYPAGVLDYEQYF
J gene: TRBJ2-7; clone size: .; V gene: TRBV4-2; D gene: .; CDR3 DNA: TGTGCCAGCAGCCAAATTGAACAGCCTTCCTACGAGCAGTACTTC; CDR3 protein: CASSQIEQPSYEQYF
J gene: TRBJ1-1; clone size: .; V gene: TRBV19; D gene: TRBD1; CDR3 DNA: TGTGCCAGTAGTCTGCACCCCCGACAGGGGGCGGAGGGGAACACTGAAGCTTTCTTT; CDR3 protein: CASSLHPRQGAEGNTEAFF
J gene: TRBJ1-5; clone size: few; V gene: TRBV5-6; D gene: .; CDR3 DNA: TGTGCCAGCAGCTTCGGGGGAGGCGATCAGCCCCAGCATTTT; CDR3 protein: CASSFGGGDQPQHF
J gene: TRBJ1-4; clone size: .; V gene: TRBV5-4; D gene: .; CDR3 DNA: TGTGCCAGCAGCTTGGGGGGCCTAACGGATGAAAAACTGTTTTTT; CDR3 protein: CASSLGGLTDEKLFF
J gene: TRBJ1-2; clone size: .; V gene: TRBV10-3; D gene: .; CDR3 DNA: TGTGCCATCAGTGAGTCAGGCGGACAGAAAACTATTGGCTACACCTTC; CDR3 protein: CAISESGGQKTIGYTF
J gene: TRBJ1-5; clone size: .; V gene: TRBV4-2; D gene: .; CDR3 DNA: TGTGCCAGCAGCCTTCACAGGGTTGGGAATCAGCCCCAGCATTTT; CDR3 protein: CASSLHRVGNQPQHF
J gene: TRBJ2-1; clone size: .; V gene: TRBV19; D gene: TRBD2; CDR3 DNA: TGTGCCAGTAGTACGGGACTAACCGGGCAGTTCTTC; CDR3 protein: CASSTGLTGQFF
J gene: TRBJ2-7; clone size: .; V gene: TRBV7-9; D gene: TRBD2; CDR3 DNA: TGTTCCAGCAGCACCCATTCGACTAGCGCCAGCTCCTACGAGCAGTACTTC; CDR3 protein: CSSSTHSTSASSYEQYF
J gene: TRBJ2-1; clone size: once; V gene: TRBV6-5; D gene: .; CDR3 DNA: TGTGCCAGCAGTTACTCAGGGGGCTACAATGAGCAGTTCTTC; CDR3 protein: CASSYSGGYNEQFF
J gene: TRBJ2-7; clone size: .; V gene: TRBV7-2; D gene: .; CDR3 DNA: TGTGCCAGCAGCTTATCTTCCTTCTTAGCCTACGAGCAGTACTTC; CDR3 protein: CASSLSSFLAYEQYF
J gene: TRBJ1-4; clone size: few; V gene: TRBV19; D gene: .; CDR3 DNA: TGTGCCAGTATGGAGGCCGGCCCCTTTGAAAAACTGTTTTTT; CDR3 protein: CASMEAGPFEKLFF
J gene: TRBJ1-5; clone size: .; V gene: TRBV18; D gene: TRBD1; CDR3 DNA: TGTGCCAGCTCACCGGGACAGGGGATCGGTGCCCATCAGCCCCAGCATTTT; CDR3 protein: CASSPGQGIGAHQPQHF
J gene: TRBJ1-1; clone size: .; V gene: TRBV7-3; D gene: TRBD1; CDR3 DNA: TGTGCCAGCAGCCCACGACAGGGGAAGTTCACTGAAGCTTTCTTT; CDR3 protein: CASSPRQGKFTEAFF
J gene: TRBJ2-7; clone size: .; V gene: TRBV28; D gene: .; CDR3 DNA: TGTGCCAGCAGTTTTGGCGAGGCGCCCTACGAGCAGTACTTC; CDR3 protein: CASSFGEAPYEQYF
J gene: TRBJ2-3; clone size: .; V gene: TRBV4-3; D gene: TRBD2; CDR3 DNA: TGCGCCAGCAGCCAAAGCCAGCGGGACACAGATACGCAGTATTTT; CDR3 protein: CASSQSQRDTDTQYF